This T cell receptor beta chain was captured in a study of blood T cell repertoires in COVID-19. Living in 24 US areas, the participants were between roughly 18 and 89 years of age. Participants had their cohort set by participant-reported clinical history. Germline values: CDR1 SGDLS, CDR2 YYNGEE. V lost 0 bases and J lost 7, with 14 bases in between. The CDR3 is made up of 15 amino acids. In the authors' methods: Amplification from reference gene primers served as the basis for estimated nucleated cell counts. This table comes from immunoSEQ multiplex PCR, and its TCRdb copy is limited to in-frame clones, with some not included. The V and J calls and clone size come from that table; D and trimming were worked out from the DNA. The table shows about 210,000 clones, with around 88% occurring only once.

The rearrangement joins TRBV9 to TRBJ1-5, with D perhaps TRBD1 (6 bases). Sequencing was done on a sample of PBMCs or T cells enriched from blood (not recorded which). This TCR was sampled from a woman aged 40-49 years with acute COVID-19. CDR3 protein: CASSVEGGFGQPQHF. The CDR3 nucleotides are TGTGCCAGCAGCGTAGAGGGGGGGTTCGGGCAGCCCCAGCATTTT.